The 21 T cell receptor delta chains in this list originate from one sample, sequenced in a study of DNA immune sequencing with unique molecular identifiers. All 8 TRDV and 4 TRDJ genes were targeted in 32-plex amplification of genomic DNA. A 12-nucleotide UMI was added during around 3 barcoding PCR cycles before adapter PCR. TCRdb fed the multiplex PCR reads to CATT. The sample yields about 670 delta-chain clones, 9% to 15% seen once. The sample was gamma-delta T cells from PBMCs. The source is a human donor in good health.

In its sample, this clone was seen a few times. The CDR3 DNA sequence: TGTGCTCTTGGGGAACTAGAGGCGTTGCCTATTTGGGGTTGGACATCGTACACCGATAAACTCATCTTT. It specifies CALGELEALPIWGWTSYTDKLIF. The J gene is TRDJ1, the V gene TRDV1; D may be TRDD3 (5 bases). The CDR3 sequence is 23 residues long. The V end was cut by 0 bases, the J end by 0 bases, with 32 bases between. Germline values: CDR1 TSWWSYY, CDR2 QGS.

This clone appeared a few times. This may come from a read error, since a much larger clone is one base off. The CDR3: CACDSITGGSDNDKLIF. The CDR3 DNA sequence: TGTGCCTGTGACTCAATTACTGGGGGATCTGACAACGATAAACTCATCTTT. The rearrangement joins TRDV2 to TRDJ1, with TRDD3 matching over 10 bases. Losses at the gene ends were 3 bases for V and 4 bases for J; bases not matched to a gene: 13. CDR3 length: 17 amino acids. Germline V gene data show CDR1 as GEAIGNYY and CDR2 as EKD.

Regarding this clone: TCRdb's protein for this DNA is that of a much larger clone and differs from the translation at residue 5, likely a read error; the protein shown is the DNA translation. The chain has TRDV2 and TRDJ1, with TRDD3 matching over 9 bases. Unmatched junction bases numbered 4, after V lost 0 bases and J lost 3 bases. CDR1 is GEAIGNYY and CDR2 is EKD in the germline V gene. CDR3 length: 15 residues. For the CDR3, the DNA is TGTGCCTGTGACACCCTGGGGGATTCGCCCGATAAACTCATCTTT. Protein product: CACDTLGDSPDKLIF.

By share of the sample, this clone is hyperexpanded. Additional DNA sequences in this sample encode the identical CDR3. The CDR3 protein is CACDLLGGSDKLIF. The CDR3 DNA sequence: TGTGCCTGTGACTTACTGGGGGGTTCCGATAAACTCATCTTT. The chain employs TRDV2 and TRDJ1; 8 bases align to TRDD3. The CDR3 runs 14 residues. The V gene end was trimmed by 3 bases and the J gene end by 3 bases; junction bases not matched to a gene: 5. The germline V gene encodes CDR1 GEAIGNYY and CDR2 EKD.

This clone has more than one count but fewer than ten. Since a far larger clone is one base different, this is likely a read error. V usage is TRDV1 and J usage is TRDJ1, with TRDD3 identical over 9 bases. This CDR3 comprises 20 residues. Losses at the gene ends were 3 bases for V and 1 base for J; bases not matched to a gene: 18. Germline-derived CDR1 and CDR2 are TSWWSYY and QGS. The CDR3 is CALGDDSLGLGIRVTDKLIF. The DNA for the CDR3 is TGTGCTCTTGGGGACGATTCCCTCGGATTGGGGATACGCGTCACCGATAAACTCATCTTT.

By share, this clone ranks as medium-sized. The gene calls are TRDV2 and TRDJ1; TRDD3 matches 10 bases. CDR1 is GEAIGNYY and CDR2 is EKD in the germline V gene. The CDR3 runs to 17 residues. The trim removed 0 bases at V and 1 base at J, leaving 7 bases unmatched. As DNA, the CDR3 is TGTGCCTGTGACACCTTGGGGGATACCGGAGGCACCGATAAACTCATCTTT. It encodes CACDTLGDTGGTDKLIF.

As to this clone: A far larger clone is off by one base, so a read error is likely. The chain recombines TRDV2 with TRDJ3; D is perhaps TRDD3 (6 bases). CDR3 length: 18 residues. Germline-derived CDR1 and CDR2 are GEAIGNYY and EKD. CDR3 DNA sequence: TGTGCCTGTGACACCGCCGGGATCTCCTCCTGGGGCACCCGACAGATGTTTTTC. It encodes CACDTAGISSWGTRQMFF.

By proportion, this clone is large (0.1 to 1%). This chain connects TRDV2 to TRDJ1; no clear D gene. This CDR3 spans 18 amino acids. Deletions cut 0 bases from V and 0 bases from J, with 19 bases between. CDR1 and CDR2 (germline): GEAIGNYY, EKD. The CDR3 protein is CACDTVSADPTYTDKLIF. The CDR3 DNA is TGTGCCTGTGACACCGTATCCGCAGACCCCACGTACACCGATAAACTCATCTTT.

Only a few counts were recorded for this clone. This may be a read error: a much more frequent sequence differs by one nucleotide. The V and J genes are TRDV2 and TRDJ1; 8 bases are shared with TRDD3. This CDR3 has 16 amino acids. V shed 3 bases and J 2 bases; nucleotides not matched to a gene: 10. The germline gives CDR1 GEAIGNYY, CDR2 EKD. The CDR3, as DNA: TGTGCCTGTGACCCACTGGGGGGTGGGGAAACCGATAAACTCATCTTT. As protein: CACDPLGGGETDKLIF.

As regards this clone: A far larger clone lies a single base away; this is likely a read error. Other DNA sequences in this specimen translate into the identical CDR3. V gene TRDV2 combines with J gene TRDJ1; TRDD3 agrees at 10 bases. CDR1 is GEAIGNYY and CDR2 is EKD in the germline V gene. V trimming: 0 bases; J trimming: 0 bases; junction bases outside the gene matches: 9. The CDR3 is 18 amino acids. The chain's CDR3 is CACDTVLRTGGYTDKLIF. CDR3 sequence (DNA): TGTGCCTGTGACACCGTCCTTCGTACTGGGGGATACACCGATAAACTCATCTTT.

Notes on this clone: The TCRdb record carries a much larger clone's protein, which differs from this DNA's translation at residue 5; a read error is the likely cause, and the protein listed here is the DNA translation. The chain combines TRDV1 with TRDJ1, with 11 bases fitting TRDD3. This CDR3 is 20 amino acids long. Trimming cost V 4 bases and J 1 base; bases outside gene matches: 17. The germline V gene encodes CDR1 TSWWSYY and CDR2 QGS. In nucleotides, the CDR3 is TGTGCTCTTGGGGTCGATTCCCTCGGATGGGGGATACGCGTCACCGATAAACTCATCTTT. Protein product: CALGVDSLGWGIRVTDKLIF.

The genes are TRDV1 and TRDJ1; 11 bases map to TRDD3. Trimming cost V 1 base and J 3 bases; bases outside gene matches: 22. The CDR3 runs 22 residues. Germline V gene sequence: CDR1 TSWWSYY, CDR2 QGS. CDR3 region: CALGERTPFFQRLGDRPDKLIF. The CDR3 region has the DNA TGTGCTCTTGGGGAACGCACCCCATTCTTCCAAAGACTGGGGGATAGGCCCGATAAACTCATCTTT.

On this clone itself: This is likely an artifact of a read error, given a far larger clone one base away. The rearrangement joins TRAV38-2/DV8 to TRDJ1, with TRDD2 as a possible D gene (7 bases). V lost 0 bases and J lost 4, with 43 bases in between. From germline, CDR1 is TSESDYY and CDR2 QEAYKQQN. The CDR3 is 25 residues long. For the CDR3, the DNA is TGTGCTTATAGGAGCGCGGGCGCCTTGCTTTCCTACGTCTGGTGGGGGGCTACCTCCGGCGATAAACTCATCTTT. It codes for CAYRSAGALLSYVWWGATSGDKLIF.

The chain has TRDV2 and TRDJ3, with 8 bases that match TRDD3. The CDR3 length is 18 residues. The V and J ends lost 3 bases and 1 base, in that order; junction bases with no gene match: 7. In germline, CDR1 is GEAIGNYY, CDR2 EKD. This CDR3 reads CACDPLLGGSWDTRQMFF. The CDR3 region has the DNA TGTGCCTGTGACCCCTTACTGGGGGGGTCCTGGGACACCCGACAGATGTTTTTC.

Notes on this clone: A read error likely explains this, since a far larger clone differs by one base. This rearrangement joins TRDV2 to TRDJ1; D gene ambiguous. The germline CDR1 and CDR2 sequences are GEAIGNYY and EKD. The CDR3 sequence is 18 residues long. V was clipped by 6 bases and J by 0 bases, with 25 bases between them. This chain's CDR3 is CACYPLGRTDPYTDKLIF. As DNA, the CDR3 is TGTGCCTGTTACCCCCTTGGAAGGACCGACCCTTACACCGATAAACTCATCTTT.

By sample fraction, this clone is large. The J gene is TRDJ1, the V gene TRDV1, with 13 bases lining up with TRDD3. The CDR3 covers 20 residues. J was trimmed by 1 base and V by 2 bases; bases with no gene match: 13. The V gene's germline CDR1 is TSWWSYY and CDR2 QGS. The CDR3 nucleotides read TGTGCTCTTGGGGAAGCCGGTCTTTACTGGGGGATACGCCTCACCGATAAACTCATCTTT. Translating gives CALGEAGLYWGIRLTDKLIF.

With respect to this clone: One base separates it from a far larger clone, so it is likely a read error. This sample also contains other DNA sequences that code for the same CDR3. The chain combines TRDV1 with TRDJ1; 8 positions match TRDD3. This CDR3 comprises 18 residues. Trimming removed 4 bases from V and 6 bases from J; junction bases left unmatched: 19. Germline-derived CDR1 and CDR2 are TSWWSYY and QGS. The CDR3 nucleotides read TGTGCTCTTGGGGTCAAGTTCCTATCAACCTGGGGGACCCATAAACTCATCTTT. It codes for CALGVKFLSTWGTHKLIF.

This clone is judged hyperexpanded. This chain joins TRDV2 and TRDJ1, with 10 bases aligning to TRDD3. V dropped 0 bases and J dropped 7; count of bases not matched to a gene: 7. The germline CDR1 and CDR2 sequences are GEAIGNYY and EKD. The CDR3 is 15 amino acids. The CDR3 sequence: CACDTLGDKGAKLIF. The CDR3 DNA follows: TGTGCCTGTGACACCCTGGGGGATAAGGGCGCTAAACTCATCTTT.

By frequency in the sample, this clone is medium-sized. The chain couples TRDV2 to TRDJ1; 7 bases agree with TRDD2. This CDR3 comprises 17 residues. The junction had 15 bases not matched to a gene; V was cut back by 3 bases and J by 3 bases. Germline assignment: CDR1 GEAIGNYY and CDR2 EKD. The CDR3 sequence: CACDALPIRDLPDKLIF. As DNA, the CDR3 is TGTGCCTGTGACGCGCTTCCTATCAGGGATCTGCCCGATAAACTCATCTTT.

This clone has only a few counts. The V gene is TRDV1, the J gene TRDJ1, with TRDD2 as a possible D gene (7 bases). The CDR3 is made up of 17 amino acids. Germline V gene data show CDR1 as TSWWSYY and CDR2 as QGS. V was cut by 5 bases and J by 5 bases, with 24 bases left in between. The CDR3 bases are TGTGCTCTTGGGATGCCTTCCTCTCCTGCGCTGGGGGATAAACTCATCTTT. Protein product: CALGMPSSPALGDKLIF.

Worth noting for this clone: This DNA translates differently at residue 6 from the TCRdb protein, which is that of a much larger clone; a read error is likely, and the protein shown is the DNA's own translation. V usage is TRDV1 and J usage is TRDJ1, with TRDD3 matching over 11 bases. J was trimmed by 1 base and V by 3 bases; bases with no gene match: 16. The germline CDR1 and CDR2 sequences are TSWWSYY and QGS. The CDR3 extends over 20 amino acids. The CDR3 protein is CALGDNSLGWGIRVTDKLIF. CDR3 nucleotides: TGTGCTCTTGGGGACAATTCCCTCGGATGGGGGATACGCGTCACCGATAAACTCATCTTT.